The rows below give T cell receptor beta chains drawn from one sample of a study of Ad26.COV2.S vaccination and SARS-CoV-2 variants. Sequencing was performed with immunoSEQ multiplex PCR; in TCRdb, only in-frame clones are kept and a portion is missing. The sample holds over 200,000 clones; roughly 90% are singletons and the top ten take 9.5% to 12%. The sample here was peripheral blood, taken in a trial of Ad26.COV2.S vaccine versus placebo. The receptors stem from a person between 18 and 60 years old who received the Ad26.COV2.S COVID-19 vaccine or a placebo. The conserved cysteine and the conserved F or W are not part of the CDR3 here. Not all rows give a size; the values are once, few, many and, for expanded clones, a class.

V gene	clone size	J gene	CDR3 protein
TRBV10-2	.	TRBJ2-1	ASNTGTSDEQF
TRBV29-1	.	TRBJ2-1	SVLAALNEQF
TRBV27	.	TRBJ2-1	ASSLGAGYNEQF
TRBV6-5	.	TRBJ1-5	ASKTREYSNQPQH
TRBV3-1/TRBV3-2	.	TRBJ1-6	ASSQDRWVYNSPLH
TRBV7-9	.	TRBJ2-3	ASSLGGHSTDTQY
TRBV6-2/TRBV6-3	.	TRBJ1-1	ASSSDRPEAF
TRBV7-2	.	TRBJ2-7	ASSWRARGDEQY
TRBV6-2/TRBV6-3	.	TRBJ1-2	ASSSAKEANYGYT
TRBV7-2	.	TRBJ2-1	ASSLYGVYNEQF
TRBV7-2	.	TRBJ2-7	ASSLGQGIRQY
TRBV7-3	.	TRBJ2-5	ASSSGTIETQY
TRBV30	.	TRBJ1-4	AWSLGQGRNEKLF
TRBV6-4	.	TRBJ1-1	ASIVTWSNTEAF
TRBV19	.	TRBJ2-5	ASVGAVGETQY
TRBV4-2	.	TRBJ1-1	ASSQEQGGRVTTEAF
TRBV11-2	.	TRBJ2-3	ASSLDGSRDTQY
TRBV2	once	TRBJ2-6	ASSAQQGAGANVLT
TRBV18	.	TRBJ1-4	ASSPGKEKLF
TRBV28	.	TRBJ2-6	ASSTRGPGANVLT
TRBV19	.	TRBJ1-4	ASSTTGGTNEKLF
TRBV20-1	.	TRBJ2-7	SASLLHGPYEQY
TRBV14	.	TRBJ2-1	ASSQVGHYNEQF
TRBV28	.	TRBJ1-5	ASSLADRNNQPQH
TRBV29-1	.	TRBJ2-5	SVLNGQGETQY
TRBV4-3	.	TRBJ2-7	ASSQDLGTGFVNEQY